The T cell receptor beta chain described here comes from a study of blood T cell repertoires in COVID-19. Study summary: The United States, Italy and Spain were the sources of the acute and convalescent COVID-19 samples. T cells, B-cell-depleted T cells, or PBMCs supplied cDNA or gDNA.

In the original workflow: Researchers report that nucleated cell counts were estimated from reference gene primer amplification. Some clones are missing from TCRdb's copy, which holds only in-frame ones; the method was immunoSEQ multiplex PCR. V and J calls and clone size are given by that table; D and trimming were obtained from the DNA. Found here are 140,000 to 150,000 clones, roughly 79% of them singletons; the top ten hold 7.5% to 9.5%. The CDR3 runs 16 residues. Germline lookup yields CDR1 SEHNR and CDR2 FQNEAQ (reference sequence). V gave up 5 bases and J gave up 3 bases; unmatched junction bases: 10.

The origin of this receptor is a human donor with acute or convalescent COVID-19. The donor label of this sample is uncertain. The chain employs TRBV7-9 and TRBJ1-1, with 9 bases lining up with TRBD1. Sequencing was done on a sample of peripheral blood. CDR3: CASSLYSWTGDTEAFF. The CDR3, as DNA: TGTGCCAGCAGCCTCTACTCCTGGACAGGGGACACTGAAGCTTTCTTT.